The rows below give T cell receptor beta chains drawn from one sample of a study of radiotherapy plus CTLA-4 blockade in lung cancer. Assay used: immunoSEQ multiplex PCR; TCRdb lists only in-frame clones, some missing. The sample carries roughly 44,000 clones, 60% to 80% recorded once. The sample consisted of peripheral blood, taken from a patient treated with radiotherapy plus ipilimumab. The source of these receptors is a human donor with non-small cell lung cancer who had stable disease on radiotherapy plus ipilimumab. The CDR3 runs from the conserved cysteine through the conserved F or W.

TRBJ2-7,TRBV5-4,CASSLTLSSRTPDEQYF
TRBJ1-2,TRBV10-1,CASSESTGRSYTF
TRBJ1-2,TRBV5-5,CASSLSQGPSNYGYTF
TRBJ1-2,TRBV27,CASSLDTRGARTIYGYTF
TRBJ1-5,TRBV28,CASSLGNNRQPQHF
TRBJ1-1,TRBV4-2,CASSQDVYRGNTEAFF
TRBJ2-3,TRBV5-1,CASSLAGGGTPDTQYF
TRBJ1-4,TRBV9,CASSPLGGGVGYEKLFF
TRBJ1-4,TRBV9,CASSVGTGEKLFF
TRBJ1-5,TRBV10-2,CASGDRNSNQPQHF
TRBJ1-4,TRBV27,CASSLAGGNEKLFF
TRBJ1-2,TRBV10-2,CAATGEGGYGYTF
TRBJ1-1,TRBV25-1,CASSHRYTEAFF
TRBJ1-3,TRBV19,CASSTQDRIGGSNTIYF
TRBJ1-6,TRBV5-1,CASRGQSNSPLHF
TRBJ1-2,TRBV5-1,CASSKPGGNYGYTF
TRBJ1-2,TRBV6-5,CASSRDRYGYTF
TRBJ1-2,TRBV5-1,CASSPIQGQHGYTF
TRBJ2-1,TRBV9,CASSVGDYNEQFF
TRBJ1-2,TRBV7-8,CASSLAQGGNYGYTF
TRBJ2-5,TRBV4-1,CASSQVVTGNAQYF
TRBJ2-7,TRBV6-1,CASSSQYEQYF
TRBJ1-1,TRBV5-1,CASSSQTGSMNTEAFF
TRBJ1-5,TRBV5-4,CASSLGGLDQPQHF
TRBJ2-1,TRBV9,CASSVDGTHNEQFF
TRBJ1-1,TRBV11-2,CASSLLDTEAFF
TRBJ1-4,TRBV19,CASSRTFSANEKLFF
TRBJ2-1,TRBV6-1,CASSEGLFCFF
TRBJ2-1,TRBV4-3,CASSQQDGGGHYNEQFF
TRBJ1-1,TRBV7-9,CASSTEGQNTEAFF
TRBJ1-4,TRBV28,CASSPHPQGARGELFF
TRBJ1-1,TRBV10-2,CASSGQGHTEAFF
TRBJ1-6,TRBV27,CASSLVGGGSSYNSPLHF
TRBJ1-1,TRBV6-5,CASSRDRMMNTEAFF
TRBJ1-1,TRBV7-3,CASSLDRDTEAFF
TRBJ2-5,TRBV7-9,CASSRQGQVQETQYF
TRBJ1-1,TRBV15,CATSRDKWRLDTEAFF
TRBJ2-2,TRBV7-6,CASSPRPALTGAYTGELFF
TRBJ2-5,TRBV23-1,CASSQFEPGQGAGETQYF
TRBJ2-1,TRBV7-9,CASSRVSGGKYEQFF
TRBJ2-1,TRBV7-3,CASSLTGYNEQFF
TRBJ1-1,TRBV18,CASSPQAGKEAFF
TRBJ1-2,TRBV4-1,CASSQDLTLNYGYTF
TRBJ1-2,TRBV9,CASSGPGTALPYGYTF
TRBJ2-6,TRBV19,CASSMEGSGANVLTF
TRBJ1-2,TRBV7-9,CASSLTGDYGYTF
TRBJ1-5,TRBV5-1,CASRESNQPQHF
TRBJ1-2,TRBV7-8,CASSLDRVSGYTF
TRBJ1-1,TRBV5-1,CASSLVTGKATEAFF
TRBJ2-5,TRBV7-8,CASSPALRQGGETQYF
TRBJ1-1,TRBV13,CASSLGRRNTEAFF
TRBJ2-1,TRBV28,CASSLNNEQFF
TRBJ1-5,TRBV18,CASSPRGQGGQPQHF